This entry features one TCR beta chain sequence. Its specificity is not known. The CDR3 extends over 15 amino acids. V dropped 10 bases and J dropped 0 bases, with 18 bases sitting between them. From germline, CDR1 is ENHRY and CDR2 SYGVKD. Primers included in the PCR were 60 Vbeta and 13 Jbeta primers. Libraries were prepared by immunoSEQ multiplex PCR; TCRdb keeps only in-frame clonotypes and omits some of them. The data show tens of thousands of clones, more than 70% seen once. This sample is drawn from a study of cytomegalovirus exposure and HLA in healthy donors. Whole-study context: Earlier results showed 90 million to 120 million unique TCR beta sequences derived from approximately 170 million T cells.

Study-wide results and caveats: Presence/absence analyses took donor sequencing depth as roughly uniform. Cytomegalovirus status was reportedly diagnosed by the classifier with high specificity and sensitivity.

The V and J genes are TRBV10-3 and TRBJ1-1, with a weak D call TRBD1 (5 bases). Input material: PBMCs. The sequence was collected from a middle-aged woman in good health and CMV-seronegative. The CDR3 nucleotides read TGTGCCACCAGCGGGGGGGGAGACATGAACACTGAAGCTTTCTTT. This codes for CATSGGGDMNTEAFF.